This T cell receptor beta chain was profiled in a study of OX40 agonist ivuxolimab in advanced cancers. Across the whole study: Partial responses occurred in Three dose-escalation patients, one with hepatocellular carcinoma and two with cutaneous melanoma.

Germline CDR1 reads SGHDT; CDR2 reads YYEEEE. This CDR3 spans 15 amino acids. The ends lost 4 bases at V and 4 bases at J; junction bases unmatched: 10. Profiled with immunoSEQ multiplex PCR; TCRdb holds only in-frame clones, not every one. The sample contains about 88,000 clones, about 87% of which appear only once. Autoimmune disease history or systemic immunosuppression led to patients being barred. This chain connects TRBV5-6 to TRBJ1-2, with 7 bases that match TRBD1. This sample comprised CD4+ or CD8+ T cells sorted from blood, obtained in a trial of the OX40 agonist ivuxolimab. The clonotype was recovered from an adult with an advanced solid tumor such as melanoma, head and neck, liver or kidney cancer. The CDR3 here is CASSDTDRVPYGYTF. The CDR3 coding sequence is TGTGCCAGCAGCGACACAGACAGGGTACCCTATGGCTACACCTTC. Full variable domain (outside the CDR3, taken from reference TRBV5-6 and TRBJ1-2): DAGVTQSPTHLIKTRGQQVTLRCSPKSGHDTVSWYQQALGQGPQFIFQYYEEEERQRGNFPDRFSGHQFPNYSSELNVNALLLGDSALYLCASSDTDRVPYGYTFGSGTRLTVV.